A selection of T cell receptor delta chains follows, all from one sample in a study of gamma-delta T cells after stem cell transplantation. TCRdb re-processed the RT-PCR reads via CATT. The profile shows about 1,100 delta-chain clones, around 7.9% of them singletons. Sequenced input: gamma-delta T cells. Source of these receptors: a human donor. It is not recorded whose cells these are; they may come from a transplant donor. Each CDR3 is given with its conserved first and last residue. D genes are given only for firm matches. Clone size is shown for a subset of rows, as once, few, many or a class of expanded clone.

j_call v_call d_call clone_size cdr3_aa cdr3_nt
TRDJ1 TRDV2 TRDD3 few CACDTLGDTRPYTDKLIF TGTGCCTGTGACACATTGGGGGATACACGGCCGTACACCGATAAACTCATCTTT
TRDJ1 TRDV2 TRDD3 - CACDALLGDTPLYTDKLIF TGTGCCTGTGACGCTCTACTGGGGGATACGCCCCTGTACACCGATAAACTCATCTTT
TRDJ1 TRDV2 TRDD3 few CACDTLGGSRGTDKLIF TGTGCCTGTGACACACTGGGGGGTTCCCGTGGCACCGATAAACTCATCTTT
TRDJ1 TRDV2 TRDD3 few CACDTVPGGYANTDKLIF TGTGCCTGTGACACGGTCCCTGGGGGATACGCTAACACCGATAAACTCATCTTT
TRDJ1 TRDV2 TRDD3 few CACDPLDNWGTYTDKLIF TGTGCCTGTGACCCACTCGACAACTGGGGGACTTACACCGATAAACTCATCTTT
TRDJ1 TRDV2 TRDD3 hyperexpanded CACDTLNWGIRGPDKLIF TGTGCCTGTGACACGCTGAACTGGGGGATACGCGGTCCCGATAAACTCATCTTT
TRDJ1 TRDV2 TRDD3 medium-sized CACDVLGDTPDKLIF TGTGCCTGTGACGTACTGGGGGATACTCCCGATAAACTCATCTTT
TRDJ1 TRDV2 TRDD3 few CACDTVSLGDTQYTDKLIF TGTGCCTGTGACACCGTCTCACTGGGGGATACTCAGTACACCGATAAACTCATCTTT
TRDJ1 TRDV1 TRDD3 few CALGEQFPLVLGDTEYTDKLIF TGTGCTCTTGGGGAGCAATTCCCGCTTGTACTGGGGGATACGGAGTACACCGATAAACTCATCTTT
TRDJ1 TRDV2 TRDD3 large CACDPVLGDTRNTDKLIF TGTGCCTGTGACCCGGTACTGGGGGATACGCGGAATACCGATAAACTCATCTTT
TRDJ3 TRDV2 TRDD3 - CACDTVNRGISWDTRQMFF TGTGCCTGTGACACGGTAAACCGGGGGATCTCCTGGGACACCCGACAGATGTTTTTC
TRDJ1 TRDV1 TRDD3 medium-sized CALGELEARGIIKADKLIF TGTGCTCTTGGGGAACTAGAGGCCCGGGGGATAATAAAAGCCGATAAACTCATCTTT
TRDJ1 TRDV2 TRDD3 large CACDTPTWGIHANTDKLIF TGTGCCTGTGACACCCCAACCTGGGGGATACATGCGAACACCGATAAACTCATCTTT